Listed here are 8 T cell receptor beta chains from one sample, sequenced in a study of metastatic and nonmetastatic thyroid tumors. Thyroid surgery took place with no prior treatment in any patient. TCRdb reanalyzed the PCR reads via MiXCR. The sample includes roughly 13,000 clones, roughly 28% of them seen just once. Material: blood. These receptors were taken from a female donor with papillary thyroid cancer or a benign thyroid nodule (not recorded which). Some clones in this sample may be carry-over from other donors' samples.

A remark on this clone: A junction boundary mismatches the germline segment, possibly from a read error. For the CDR3, the DNA is TGTGCCATCAGTGACAGGGTGATCTACGAGCAGTACTTC. Protein product: CAISDRVIYEQYF. This chain joins TRBV2 and TRBJ2-7; TRBD1 aligns across 7 bases. CDR3 length equals 13 residues. CDR1 is SNHLY, CDR2 FYNNEI, per germline. Together with reference TRBV2 and TRBJ2-7, the CDR3 gives the full variable domain: EPEVTQTPSHQVTQMGQEVILRCVPISNHLYFYWYRQILGQKVEFLVSFYNNEISEKSEIFDDQFSVERPDGSNFTLKIRSTKLEDSAMYFCAISDRVIYEQYFGPGTRLTVT.

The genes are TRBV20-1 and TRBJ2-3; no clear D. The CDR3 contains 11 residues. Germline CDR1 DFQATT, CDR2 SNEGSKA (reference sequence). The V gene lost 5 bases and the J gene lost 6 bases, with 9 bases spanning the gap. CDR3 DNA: TGCAGTGCTGGCGACTCGGATACGCAGTATTTT. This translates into CSAGDSDTQYF.

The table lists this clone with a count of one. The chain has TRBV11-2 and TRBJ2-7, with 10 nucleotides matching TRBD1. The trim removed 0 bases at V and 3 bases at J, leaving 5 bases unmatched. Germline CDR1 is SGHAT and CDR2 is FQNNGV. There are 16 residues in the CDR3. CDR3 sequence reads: CASSLEGTGAIYEQYF. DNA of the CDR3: TGTGCCAGCAGCTTAGAAGGGACAGGGGCGATCTACGAGCAGTACTTC. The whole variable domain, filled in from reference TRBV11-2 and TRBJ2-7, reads EAGVAQSPRYKIIEKRQSVAFWCNPISGHATLYWYQQILGQGPKLLIQFQNNGVVDDSQLPKDRFSAERLKGVDSTLKIQPAKLEDSAVYLCASSLEGTGAIYEQYFGPGTRLTVT.

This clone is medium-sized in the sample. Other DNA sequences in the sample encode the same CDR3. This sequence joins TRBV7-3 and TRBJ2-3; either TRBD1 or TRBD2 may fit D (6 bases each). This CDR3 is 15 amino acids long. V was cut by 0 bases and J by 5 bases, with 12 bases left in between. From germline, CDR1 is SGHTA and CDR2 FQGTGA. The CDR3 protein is CASSLTRGGRDTQYF. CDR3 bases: TGTGCCAGCAGCTTAACGAGAGGGGGGAGAGATACGCAGTATTTT.

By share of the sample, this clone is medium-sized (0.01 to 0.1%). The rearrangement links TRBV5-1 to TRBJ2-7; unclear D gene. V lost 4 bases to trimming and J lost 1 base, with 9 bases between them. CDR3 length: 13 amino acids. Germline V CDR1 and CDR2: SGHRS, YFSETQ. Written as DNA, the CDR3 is TGCGCCAGCAGCCCCGAGTGGTCCTACGAGCAGTACTTC. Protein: CASSPEWSYEQYF.

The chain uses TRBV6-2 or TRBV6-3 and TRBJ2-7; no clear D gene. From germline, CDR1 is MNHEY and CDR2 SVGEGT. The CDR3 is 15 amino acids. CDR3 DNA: TGTGCGATCAGTTATTCTCAAGGTTCGTCCTACGAGCAGTACTTC. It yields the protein CAISYSQGSSYEQYF.

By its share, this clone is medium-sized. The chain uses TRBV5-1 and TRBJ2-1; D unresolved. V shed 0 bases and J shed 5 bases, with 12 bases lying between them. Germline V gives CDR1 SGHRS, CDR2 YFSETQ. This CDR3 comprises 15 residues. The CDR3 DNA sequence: TGCGCCAGCAGCTTGGAAGACCCAATGCACAATGAGCAGTTCTTC. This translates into CASSLEDPMHNEQFF. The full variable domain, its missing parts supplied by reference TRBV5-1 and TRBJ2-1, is KAGVTQTPRYLIKTRGQQVTLSCSPISGHRSVSWYQQTPGQGLQFLFEYFSETQRNKGNFPGRFSGRQFSNSRSEMNVSTLELGDSALYLCASSLEDPMHNEQFFGPGTRLTVL.

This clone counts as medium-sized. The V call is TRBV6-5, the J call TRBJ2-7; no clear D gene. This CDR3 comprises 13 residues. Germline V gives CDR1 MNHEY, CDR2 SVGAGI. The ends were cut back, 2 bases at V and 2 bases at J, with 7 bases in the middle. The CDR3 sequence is CASSYRPTYEQYF. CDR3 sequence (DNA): TGTGCCAGCAGTTACCGGCCAACCTACGAGCAGTACTTC.